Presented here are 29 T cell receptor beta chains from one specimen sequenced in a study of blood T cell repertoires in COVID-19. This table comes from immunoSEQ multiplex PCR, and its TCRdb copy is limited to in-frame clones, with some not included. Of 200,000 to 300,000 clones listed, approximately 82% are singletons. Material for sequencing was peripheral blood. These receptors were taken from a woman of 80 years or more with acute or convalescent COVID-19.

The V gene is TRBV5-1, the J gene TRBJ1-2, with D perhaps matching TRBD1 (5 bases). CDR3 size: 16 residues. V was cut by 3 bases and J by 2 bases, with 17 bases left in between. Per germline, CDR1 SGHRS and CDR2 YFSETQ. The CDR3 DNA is TGCGCCAGCAGCTCGACAGCGACCCAGACGAACTATGGCTACACCTTC. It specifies CASSSTATQTNYGYTF.

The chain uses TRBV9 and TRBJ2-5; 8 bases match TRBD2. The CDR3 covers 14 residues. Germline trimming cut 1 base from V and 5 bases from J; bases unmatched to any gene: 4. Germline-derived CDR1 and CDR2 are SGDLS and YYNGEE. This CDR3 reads CASSVSRGGETQYF. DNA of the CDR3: TGTGCCAGCAGCGTAAGTCGCGGGGGGGAGACCCAGTACTTC.

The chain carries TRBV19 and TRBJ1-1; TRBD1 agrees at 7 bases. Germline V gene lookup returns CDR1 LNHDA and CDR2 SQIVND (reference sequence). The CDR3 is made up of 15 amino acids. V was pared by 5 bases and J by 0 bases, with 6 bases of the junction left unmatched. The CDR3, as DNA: TGTGCCAGTAGTCTAAGGACAGGAATGAACACTGAAGCTTTCTTT. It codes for CASSLRTGMNTEAFF.

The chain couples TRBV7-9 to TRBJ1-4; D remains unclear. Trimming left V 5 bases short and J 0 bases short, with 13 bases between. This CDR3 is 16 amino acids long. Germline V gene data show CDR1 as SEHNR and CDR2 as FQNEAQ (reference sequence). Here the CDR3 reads CASSTPAGSTNEKLFF. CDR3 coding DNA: TGTGCCAGCAGCACTCCGGCGGGATCAACTAATGAAAAACTGTTTTTT.

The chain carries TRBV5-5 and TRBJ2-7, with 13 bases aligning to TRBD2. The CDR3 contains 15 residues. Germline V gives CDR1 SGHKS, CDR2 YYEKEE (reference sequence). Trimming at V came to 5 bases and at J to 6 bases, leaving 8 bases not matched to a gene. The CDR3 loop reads CASSLQGLAGSEQYF. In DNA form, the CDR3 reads TGTGCCAGCAGTCTTCAGGGACTAGCGGGATCCGAGCAGTACTTC.

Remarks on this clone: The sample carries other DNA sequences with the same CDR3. The CDR3 protein is CASSLTGVGYGYTF. The CDR3 coding sequence is TGTGCCAGCAGCCTAACGGGGGTAGGATATGGCTACACCTTC. The chain couples TRBV7-9 to TRBJ1-2; perhaps TRBD1 as D (5 bases). This CDR3 is built from 14 residues. Germline CDR1 is SEHNR and CDR2 is FQNEAQ (reference sequence). Between the trimmed V and J ends, which lost 5 bases and 5 bases, there was a span of 15 bases.

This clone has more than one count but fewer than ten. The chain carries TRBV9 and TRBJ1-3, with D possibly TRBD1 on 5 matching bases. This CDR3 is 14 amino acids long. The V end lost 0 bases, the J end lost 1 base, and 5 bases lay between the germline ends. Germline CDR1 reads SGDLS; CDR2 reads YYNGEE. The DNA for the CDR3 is TGTGCCAGCAGCGTAGGGACATCTGGAAACACCATATATTTT. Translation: CASSVGTSGNTIYF.

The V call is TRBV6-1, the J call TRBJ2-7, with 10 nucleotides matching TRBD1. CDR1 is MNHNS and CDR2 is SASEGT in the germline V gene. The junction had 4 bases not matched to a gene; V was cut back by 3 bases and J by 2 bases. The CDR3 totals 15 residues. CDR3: CASSEPGTGAYEQYF. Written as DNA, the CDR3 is TGTGCCAGCAGTGAGCCCGGGACAGGGGCCTACGAGCAGTACTTC.

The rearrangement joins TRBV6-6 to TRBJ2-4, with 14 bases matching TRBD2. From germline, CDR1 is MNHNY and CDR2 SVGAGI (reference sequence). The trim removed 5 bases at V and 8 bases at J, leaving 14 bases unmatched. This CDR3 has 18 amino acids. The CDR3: CASSPTGTSGRGGDIQYF. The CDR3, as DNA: TGTGCCAGCAGTCCGACTGGGACTAGCGGGAGAGGTGGGGACATTCAGTACTTC.

In nucleotides, the CDR3 is TGTGCCAGCAGTGCAGATCAGGGATTTTTTATGCCCCAGCATTTT. Its translation is CASSADQGFFMPQHF. The chain joins TRBV6-2 or TRBV6-3 to TRBJ1-5; maybe TRBD1 (5 bases). Germline CDR1 and CDR2: MNHEY and SVGEGT. This CDR3 region has 15 residues. V was shortened by 5 bases and J by 9 bases, with 20 bases between the two germline ends.

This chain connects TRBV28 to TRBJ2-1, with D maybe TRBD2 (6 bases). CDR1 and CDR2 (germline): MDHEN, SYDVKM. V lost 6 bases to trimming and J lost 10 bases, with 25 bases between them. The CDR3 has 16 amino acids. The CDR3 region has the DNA TGTGCCAGCAGCCCGCGGCGGGGTGATCAATATGGGGAGCAGTTCTTC. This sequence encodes CASSPRRGDQYGEQFF.

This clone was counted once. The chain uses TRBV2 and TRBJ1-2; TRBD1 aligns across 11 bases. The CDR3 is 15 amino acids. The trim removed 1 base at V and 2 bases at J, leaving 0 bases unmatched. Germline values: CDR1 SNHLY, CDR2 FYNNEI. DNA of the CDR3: TGTGCCAGCAGTGAAGGGACAGGGGGCAACTATGGCTACACCTTC. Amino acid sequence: CASSEGTGGNYGYTF.

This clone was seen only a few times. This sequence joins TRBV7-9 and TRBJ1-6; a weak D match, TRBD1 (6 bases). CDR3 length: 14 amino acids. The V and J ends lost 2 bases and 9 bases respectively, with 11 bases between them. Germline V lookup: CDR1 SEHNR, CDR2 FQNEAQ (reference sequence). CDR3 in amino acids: CASSLTQGFSPLHF. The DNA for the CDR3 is TGTGCCAGCAGCTTAACACAGGGTTTTTCACCCCTCCACTTT.

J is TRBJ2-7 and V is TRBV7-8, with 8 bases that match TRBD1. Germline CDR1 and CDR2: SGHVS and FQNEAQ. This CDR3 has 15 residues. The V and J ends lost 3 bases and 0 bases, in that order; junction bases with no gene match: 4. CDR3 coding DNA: TGTGCCAGCAGCTTCGGACAGGGCCCCTCCTACGAGCAGTACTTC. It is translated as CASSFGQGPSYEQYF.

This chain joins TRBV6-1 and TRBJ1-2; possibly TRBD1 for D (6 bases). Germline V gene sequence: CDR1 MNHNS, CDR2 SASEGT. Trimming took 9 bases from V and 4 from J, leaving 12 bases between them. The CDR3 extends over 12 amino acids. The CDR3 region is CASTGQRYGYTF. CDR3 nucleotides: TGTGCCAGTACGGGACAACGCTATGGCTACACCTTC.

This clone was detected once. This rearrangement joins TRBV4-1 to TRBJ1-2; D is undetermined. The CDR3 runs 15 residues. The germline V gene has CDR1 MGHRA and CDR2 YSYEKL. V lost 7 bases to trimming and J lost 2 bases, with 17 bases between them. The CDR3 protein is CASTARAPGNYGYTF. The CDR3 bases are TGCGCCAGCACCGCCAGAGCTCCAGGCAACTATGGCTACACCTTC.

CDR3 in amino acids: CASSLASGRPNTGELFF. The CDR3, as DNA: TGTGCCAGCAGCTTAGCTAGCGGGAGGCCTAACACCGGGGAGCTGTTTTTT. J is TRBJ2-2 and V is TRBV7-8; 10 bases line up with TRBD2. This CDR3 region has 17 residues. The germline CDR1 and CDR2 sequences are SGHVS and FQNEAQ. Trimming cost V 0 bases and J 2 bases; bases outside gene matches: 3.

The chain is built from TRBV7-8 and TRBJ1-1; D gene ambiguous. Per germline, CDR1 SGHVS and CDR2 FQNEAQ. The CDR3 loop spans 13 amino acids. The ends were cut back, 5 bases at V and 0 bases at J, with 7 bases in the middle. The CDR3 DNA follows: TGTGCCAGCAGCCCATTCATGAACACTGAAGCTTTCTTT. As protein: CASSPFMNTEAFF.

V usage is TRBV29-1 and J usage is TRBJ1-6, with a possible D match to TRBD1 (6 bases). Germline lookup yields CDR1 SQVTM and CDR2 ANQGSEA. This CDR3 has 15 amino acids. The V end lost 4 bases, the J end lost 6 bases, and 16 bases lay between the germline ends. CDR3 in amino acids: CSVGRGGALNSPLHF. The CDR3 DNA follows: TGCAGCGTTGGCAGGGGAGGGGCCCTTAATTCACCCCTCCACTTT.

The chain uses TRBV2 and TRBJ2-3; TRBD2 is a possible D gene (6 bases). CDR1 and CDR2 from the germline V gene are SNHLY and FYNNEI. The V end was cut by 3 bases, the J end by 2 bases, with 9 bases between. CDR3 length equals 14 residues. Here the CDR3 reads CASSEGLSTDTQYF. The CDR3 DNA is TGTGCCAGCAGTGAGGGACTCTCCACAGATACGCAGTATTTT.

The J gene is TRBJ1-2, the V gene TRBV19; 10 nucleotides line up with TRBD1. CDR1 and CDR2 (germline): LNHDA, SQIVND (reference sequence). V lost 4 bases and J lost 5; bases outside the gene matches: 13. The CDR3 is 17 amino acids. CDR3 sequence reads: CASSNAGQGTKLYGYTF. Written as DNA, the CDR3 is TGTGCCAGTAGTAATGCGGGACAGGGGACTAAACTTTATGGCTACACCTTC.

The CDR3 protein is CASSLIQGYGYTF. DNA for the CDR3: TGTGCCAGCAGTTTAATACAGGGTTATGGCTACACCTTC. V and J are TRBV27 and TRBJ1-2; TRBD1 might be the D (6 bases). CDR1 is MNHEY and CDR2 is SMNVEV in the germline V gene (reference sequence). V gave up 2 bases and J gave up 5 bases, with 9 bases separating them. This CDR3 comprises 13 residues.

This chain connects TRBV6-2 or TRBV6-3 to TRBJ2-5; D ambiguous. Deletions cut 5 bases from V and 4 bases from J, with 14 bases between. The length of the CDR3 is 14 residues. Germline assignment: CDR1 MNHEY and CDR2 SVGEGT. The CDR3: CASSQTAISETQYF. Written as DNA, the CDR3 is TGTGCCAGCAGTCAAACTGCCATCTCAGAGACCCAGTACTTC.

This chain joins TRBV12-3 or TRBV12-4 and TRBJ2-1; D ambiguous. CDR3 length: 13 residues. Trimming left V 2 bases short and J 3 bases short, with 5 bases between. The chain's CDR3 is CASSLQVYNEQFF. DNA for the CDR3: TGTGCCAGCAGTTTACAGGTCTACAATGAGCAGTTCTTC.

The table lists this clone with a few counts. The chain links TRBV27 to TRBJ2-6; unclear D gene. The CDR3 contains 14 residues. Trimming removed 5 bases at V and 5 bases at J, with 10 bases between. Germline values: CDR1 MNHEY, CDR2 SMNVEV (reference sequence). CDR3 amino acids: CASSPRSWANVLTF. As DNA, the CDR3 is TGTGCCAGCAGTCCCCGGAGCTGGGCCAACGTCCTGACTTTC.

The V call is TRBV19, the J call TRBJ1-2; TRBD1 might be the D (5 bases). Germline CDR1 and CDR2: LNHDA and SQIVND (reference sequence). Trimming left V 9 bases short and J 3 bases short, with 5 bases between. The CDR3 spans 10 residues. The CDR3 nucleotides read TGTGCCAGACAGGACTATGGCTACACCTTC. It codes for CARQDYGYTF.

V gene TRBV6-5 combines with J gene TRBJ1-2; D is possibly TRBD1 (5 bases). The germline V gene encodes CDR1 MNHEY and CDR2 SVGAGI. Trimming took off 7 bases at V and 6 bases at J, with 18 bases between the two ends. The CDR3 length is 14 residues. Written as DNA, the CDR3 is TGTGCCAGCACCCGTCTGGGAGGGGCGGATGGCTACACCTTC. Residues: CASTRLGGADGYTF.

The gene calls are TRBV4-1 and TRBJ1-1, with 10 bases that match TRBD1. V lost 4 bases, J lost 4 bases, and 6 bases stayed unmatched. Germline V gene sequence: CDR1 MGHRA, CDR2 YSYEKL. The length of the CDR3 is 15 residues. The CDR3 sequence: CASSLRDRGFTEAFF. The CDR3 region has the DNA TGCGCCAGCAGCCTCCGGGACAGGGGATTCACTGAAGCTTTCTTT.

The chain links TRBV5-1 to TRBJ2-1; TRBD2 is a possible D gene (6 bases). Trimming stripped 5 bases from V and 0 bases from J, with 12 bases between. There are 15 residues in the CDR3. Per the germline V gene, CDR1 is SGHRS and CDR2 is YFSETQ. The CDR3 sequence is CASRTGTASYNEQFF. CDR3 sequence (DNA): TGCGCCAGCAGGACCGGGACTGCCTCCTACAATGAGCAGTTCTTC.